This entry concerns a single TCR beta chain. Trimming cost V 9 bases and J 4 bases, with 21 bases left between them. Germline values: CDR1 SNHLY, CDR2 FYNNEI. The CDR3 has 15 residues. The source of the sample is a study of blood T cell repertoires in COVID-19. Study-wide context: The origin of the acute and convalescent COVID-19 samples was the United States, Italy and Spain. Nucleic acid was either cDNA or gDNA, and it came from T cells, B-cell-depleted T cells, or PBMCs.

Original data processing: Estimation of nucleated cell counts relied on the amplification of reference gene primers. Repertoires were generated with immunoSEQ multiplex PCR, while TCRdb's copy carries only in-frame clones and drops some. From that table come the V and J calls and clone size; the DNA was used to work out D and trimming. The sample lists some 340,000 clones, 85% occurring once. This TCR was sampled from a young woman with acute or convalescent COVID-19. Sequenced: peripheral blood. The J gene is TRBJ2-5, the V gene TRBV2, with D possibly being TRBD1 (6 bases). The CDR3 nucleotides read TGTGCCAGTACTGCTCAAACAGGGTCTGGAGAGACCCAGTACTTC. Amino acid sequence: CASTAQTGSGETQYF.